Listed below are T cell receptor beta chains from one sample, sequenced in a study of Graves' ophthalmopathy and Graves' hyperthyroidism. MiXCR, run by TCRdb on the multiplex PCR reads, gives a single entry per CDR3 protein. The table lists 150,000 to 200,000 distinct CDR3 sequences, just under 40% of them singletons. The specimen was peripheral blood. Receptor source: a man aged 25-40 years with Graves' ophthalmopathy. CDR3s include the opening cysteine and the closing phenylalanine or tryptophan. Each record gives: V gene, J gene, D gene, clone size, CDR3 DNA, CDR3 protein. A D gene is named only where the DNA matches it firmly. Size is stated for part of the rows, as once, few or many counts, or as a class when the clone is expanded.

TRBV6-5	TRBJ1-2	NA	many	TGTGCCAGCAGTTCCTTGGGGGCCATCTATGGCTACACCTTC	CASSSLGAIYGYTF
TRBV20-1	TRBJ2-5	TRBD2	many	TGCAGTGCTATAATAGCGGGAGATGAAACCCAGTACTTC	CSAIIAGDETQYF
TRBV6-5	TRBJ1-1	NA	NA	TGTGCCAGCAGTTCGGGTGTCACGGTTCGCACTGAAGCTTTCTTT	CASSSGVTVRTEAFF
TRBV28	TRBJ2-1	TRBD2	NA	TGTGCCAGCAGTCCAACTAGCGGGTCTACCAATGAGCAGTTCTTC	CASSPTSGSTNEQFF
TRBV28	TRBJ2-7	NA	NA	TGTGCCAGCAGTTTCGCAGGGGACTACGAGCAGTACTTC	CASSFAGDYEQYF
TRBV12-3/TRBV12-4	TRBJ2-5	TRBD2	many	TGTGCCAGCAGTTTCACTAGCGGGAGTGGGCAAGAGACCCAGTACTTC	CASSFTSGSGQETQYF
TRBV6-5	TRBJ1-2	TRBD1	NA	TGTGCCAGCAGTTACGGGCAGGGGGGGTATGGCTACACCTTC	CASSYGQGGYGYTF
TRBV28	TRBJ1-2	NA	many	TGTGCCAGCAGGGCCCCCGGGGCCTATGGCTACACCTTC	CASRAPGAYGYTF
TRBV6-8	TRBJ2-5	TRBD2	NA	TGTGCCAGCGTGAGGGCTAGCGGGAGACAAGAGACCCAGTACTTC	CASVRASGRQETQYF
TRBV7-9	TRBJ1-2	NA	NA	TGTGCCAGCAGCTTAGCGATTGGAGGGGCGCAAGGCTACACCTTC	CASSLAIGGAQGYTF
TRBV28	TRBJ1-5	TRBD1	NA	TGTGCCAGCAAATGGACAGGGTACGGTCAGCCCCAGCATTTT	CASKWTGYGQPQHF
TRBV6-5	TRBJ1-2	NA	many	TGTGCCAGCAGTCCCAAACCAGAGGGGAAGGGCTACACCTTC	CASSPKPEGKGYTF
TRBV26	TRBJ1-3	NA	NA	TGTGCCAGCAGTCGCGAAAACACCATATATTTT	CASSRENTIYF
TRBV19	TRBJ1-1	NA	many	TGTGCCAGTACCGGGTCAACGAACACTGAAGCTTTCTTT	CASTGSTNTEAFF
TRBV7-2	TRBJ2-7	TRBD2	many	TGTGCCAGCAGTCAATTTAGCGGGACGTCCTACGAGCAGTACTTC	CASSQFSGTSYEQYF
TRBV6-2/TRBV6-3	TRBJ1-5	NA	many	TGTGCCAGCAGTTACGGTCTTCAGCCCCAGCATTTT	CASSYGLQPQHF
TRBV11-2	TRBJ2-2	NA	many	TGTGCCAGCAGCCCCGACAGACCCGCGAACACCGGGGAGCTGTTTTTT	CASSPDRPANTGELFF
TRBV6-2/TRBV6-3	TRBJ2-7	NA	few	TGTGCCAGCAGTCCTCTCAGGGACTACGAGCAGTACTTC	CASSPLRDYEQYF
TRBV6-5	TRBJ1-2	TRBD1	NA	TGTGCCAGCAGTTATATTGTCAATGGGGGACAGAGTGGCTACACCTTC	CASSYIVNGGQSGYTF
TRBV6-1	TRBJ1-2	NA	many	TGTGCCAGCAGTGAAGACCCCGGACAAGACTATGGCTACACCTTC	CASSEDPGQDYGYTF
TRBV19	TRBJ1-1	TRBD1	many	TGTGCCAGTAGTAGGACAGGGGCAAGAGAAGCTTTCTTT	CASSRTGAREAFF
TRBV11-3	TRBJ2-4	NA	many	TGTGCCAGCAGCTCGGGGAGGATTCAGTACTTC	CASSSGRIQYF
TRBV10-3	TRBJ2-2	NA	NA	TGTGCCACTGCCCCTTGGTGGGAGTTGGGCCCCGGGGAGCTGTTTTTT	CATAPWWELGPGELFF
TRBV12-3/TRBV12-4	TRBJ2-2	NA	NA	TGTGCCAGCAGTTGGGGGGTACTCACCGGGGAGCTGTTTTTT	CASSWGVLTGELFF
TRBV29-1	TRBJ1-2	NA	many	TGCAGCGTTGAAGGGGGCGGGGTGGGCTATGGCTACACCTTC	CSVEGGGVGYGYTF
TRBV6-1	TRBJ1-5	NA	NA	TGTGCCAGCAGGACAGAGTGGGGGAAAAATCAGCCCCAGCATTTT	CASRTEWGKNQPQHF
TRBV7-2	TRBJ2-5	TRBD2	many	TGTGCCAGCAGCCCTCAAGGGATTCGCGGGAGATTTGGTGGGACCCAGTACTTC	CASSPQGIRGRFGGTQYF
TRBV6-2/TRBV6-3	TRBJ1-5	NA	many	TGTGCCAGCAGACCAACATACGGACTGAGCAATCAGCCCCAGCATTTT	CASRPTYGLSNQPQHF
TRBV7-2	TRBJ2-7	TRBD2	many	TGTGCCAGCCAAACCGGGACTAGCGGGAGGTACGAGCAGTACTTC	CASQTGTSGRYEQYF
TRBV7-2	TRBJ1-5	TRBD1	NA	TGTGCCAGCAGCTTAGACAGGGGATCTCAGCCCCAGCATTTT	CASSLDRGSQPQHF
TRBV6-1	TRBJ2-5	NA	NA	TGTGCCAGCAGTGGGTCGGCGGAGACCCAGTACTTC	CASSGSAETQYF
TRBV29-1	TRBJ2-7	TRBD1	NA	TGCAGCGTCCGGGACAGGGACTGGGACGAGCAGTACTTC	CSVRDRDWDEQYF
TRBV6-2/TRBV6-3	TRBJ1-1	NA	many	TGTGCCAGCAGTATTACTGAGGGGCGCACTGAAGCTTTCTTT	CASSITEGRTEAFF
TRBV30	TRBJ1-1	NA	many	TGTGCCTGGAGTGTTATTAGTAGTGAAGCTTTCTTT	CAWSVISSEAFF
TRBV28	TRBJ2-5	NA	many	TGTGCCAGCAGTTTCTACCGTTTGAGACAACATAACCAAGAGACCCAGTACTTC	CASSFYRLRQHNQETQYF
TRBV27	TRBJ1-6	TRBD1	few	TGTGCCAGCAGTCCCGGGACAGGGGGGTCACCCCTCCACTTT	CASSPGTGGSPLHF
TRBV6-2/TRBV6-3	TRBJ2-7	TRBD2	NA	TGTGCCAGCTTAGGGGCTAGCGGGATTACCTACGAGCAGTACTTC	CASLGASGITYEQYF
TRBV27	TRBJ2-7	NA	NA	TGTGCCAGCAGTTTTCGAGGGACACTCTCCTACGAGCAGTACTTC	CASSFRGTLSYEQYF
TRBV6-2/TRBV6-3	TRBJ1-1	TRBD1	many	TGTGCCAGCAGTTATGGGGGGACAGGGGGCTCTCTCACTGAAGCTTTCTTT	CASSYGGTGGSLTEAFF
TRBV20-1	TRBJ2-5	NA	once	TGCAGTGCTATGGAGGGGGCAAGGGAGACCCAGTACTTC	CSAMEGARETQYF
TRBV6-1	TRBJ1-2	NA	NA	TGTGCCAGCAGTGAAGCGGGGATTCTCTATGGCTACACCTTC	CASSEAGILYGYTF
TRBV20-1	TRBJ2-5	NA	many	TGCAGTGCTAGAGTAGGGTTAGCGTCATCCGAGACCCAGTACTTC	CSARVGLASSETQYF
TRBV2	TRBJ1-5	TRBD1	many	TGTGCCAGCAGTGGGACAGGGGAAATTCAGCCCCAGCATTTT	CASSGTGEIQPQHF
TRBV7-2	TRBJ2-7	NA	many	TGTGCCAGCAGCTCCGTTAGCAGGATAACCTACGAGCAGTACTTC	CASSSVSRITYEQYF
TRBV6-5	TRBJ2-5	TRBD1	many	TGTGCCAGCAGTTACCCGGACAGGGGGCCAGAGACCCAGTACTTC	CASSYPDRGPETQYF
TRBV12-3/TRBV12-4	TRBJ2-6	NA	NA	TGTGCCAGTGACAGGATCTCTGGGGCCAACGTCCTGACTTTC	CASDRISGANVLTF
TRBV12-3/TRBV12-4	TRBJ2-7	TRBD2	many	TGTGCCAGCAAGCGGGAGAACTACGAGCAGTACTTC	CASKRENYEQYF
TRBV12-3/TRBV12-4	TRBJ2-7	NA	many	TGTGCCAGCGGGTTCCGCCCCTACGAGCAGTACTTC	CASGFRPYEQYF
TRBV7-2	TRBJ1-2	NA	NA	TGTGCCAGCAGCTTAGTGGTTCACTATGGCTACACCTTC	CASSLVVHYGYTF